A selection of T cell receptor beta chains follows, all from one sample in a study of lung T cells in sarcoidosis with Löfgren's syndrome. From the reads, TCRdb called clonotypes with MiXCR, one entry per CDR3 protein. Found here are fewer than 80,000 distinct CDR3 sequences, around 20% of them singletons; the top ten hold approximately 2.1%. The sequenced sample was CD4+ T cells from PBMCs. These receptor sequences come from a human donor with sarcoidosis (Löfgren's syndrome or another form), or a control subject (not recorded which). The CDR3 runs from the conserved cysteine through the conserved F or W. A D gene is named only where the DNA matches it firmly. Some rows mark clone size as missing; the rest say once, few, many or name a class of expanded clone.

D gene: TRBD2; CDR3 length: 16; V gene: TRBV18; J gene: TRBJ2-3; clone size: .; CDR3 protein: CASSPRGGLSTDTQYF; CDR3 DNA: TGTGCCAGCTCACCCCGCGGGGGACTCAGCACAGATACGCAGTATTTT
D gene: .; CDR3 length: 15; V gene: TRBV27; J gene: TRBJ1-2; clone size: many; CDR3 protein: CASGPRGAFNYGYTF; CDR3 DNA: TGTGCCAGCGGCCCCAGGGGAGCCTTTAACTATGGCTACACCTTC
D gene: .; CDR3 length: 15; V gene: TRBV7-9; J gene: TRBJ1-1; clone size: few; CDR3 protein: CASSLSRTANTEAFF; CDR3 DNA: TGTGCCAGCAGCTTAAGTCGGACAGCGAACACTGAAGCTTTCTTT
D gene: .; CDR3 length: 11; V gene: TRBV25-1; J gene: TRBJ2-1; clone size: many; CDR3 protein: CASLVYNEQFF; CDR3 DNA: TGTGCCAGCTTGGTGTACAATGAGCAGTTCTTC
D gene: TRBD2; CDR3 length: 15; V gene: TRBV12-3/TRBV12-4; J gene: TRBJ2-3; clone size: many; CDR3 protein: CASSSRTSGTDTQYF; CDR3 DNA: TGTGCCAGCAGTTCCCGGACTAGCGGGACAGATACGCAGTATTTT
D gene: TRBD1; CDR3 length: 17; V gene: TRBV11-3; J gene: TRBJ2-3; clone size: many; CDR3 protein: CASSSGTGALSTDTQYF; CDR3 DNA: TGTGCCAGCAGCTCCGGGACAGGGGCACTTAGCACAGATACGCAGTATTTT
D gene: .; CDR3 length: 16; V gene: TRBV5-1; J gene: TRBJ2-1; clone size: .; CDR3 protein: CASSLATGTLYNEQFF; CDR3 DNA: TGCGCCAGCAGCTTGGCCACCGGGACCCTGTACAATGAGCAGTTCTTC
D gene: .; CDR3 length: 16; V gene: TRBV6-1; J gene: TRBJ1-6; clone size: many; CDR3 protein: CASRSRSDSYNSPLHF; CDR3 DNA: TGTGCCAGCAGATCTAGGAGTGACAGCTATAATTCACCCCTCCACTTT
D gene: TRBD2; CDR3 length: 14; V gene: TRBV6-2/TRBV6-3; J gene: TRBJ2-7; clone size: many; CDR3 protein: CASTVAGVASEQYF; CDR3 DNA: TGTGCCAGCACCGTAGCGGGAGTAGCCTCCGAGCAGTACTTC
D gene: .; CDR3 length: 13; V gene: TRBV4-1; J gene: TRBJ1-5; clone size: few; CDR3 protein: CASSQDGYQPQHF; CDR3 DNA: TGCGCCAGCAGCCAAGATGGGTACCAGCCCCAGCATTTT
D gene: .; CDR3 length: 14; V gene: TRBV6-2/TRBV6-3; J gene: TRBJ2-1; clone size: many; CDR3 protein: CASSSLGGPNEQFF; CDR3 DNA: TGTGCCAGCAGCTCCCTGGGGGGGCCGAATGAGCAGTTCTTC
D gene: .; CDR3 length: 14; V gene: TRBV12-3/TRBV12-4; J gene: TRBJ1-6; clone size: few; CDR3 protein: CASSSGPGGSPLHF; CDR3 DNA: TGTGCCAGCAGTTCCGGGCCCGGTGGTTCACCCCTCCACTTT
D gene: .; CDR3 length: 17; V gene: TRBV28; J gene: TRBJ1-2; clone size: many; CDR3 protein: CASSHLRGKVPLYGYTF; CDR3 DNA: TGTGCCAGCAGTCACTTGCGGGGGAAGGTTCCTCTTTATGGCTACACCTTC
D gene: .; CDR3 length: 16; V gene: TRBV6-1; J gene: TRBJ1-6; clone size: many; CDR3 protein: CASSEQARAGNSPLHF; CDR3 DNA: TGTGCCAGCAGTGAACAGGCGCGGGCAGGAAATTCACCCCTCCACTTT
D gene: TRBD1; CDR3 length: 14; V gene: TRBV3-1; J gene: TRBJ2-1; clone size: medium-sized; CDR3 protein: CASSLKTGIHEQFF; CDR3 DNA: TGTGCCAGCAGCCTAAAGACAGGGATCCATGAGCAGTTCTTC
D gene: TRBD1; CDR3 length: 15; V gene: TRBV2; J gene: TRBJ1-2; clone size: .; CDR3 protein: CASSVDRGFGGGYTF; CDR3 DNA: TGTGCCAGCAGTGTCGACAGGGGATTCGGAGGTGGCTACACCTTC
D gene: .; CDR3 length: 14; V gene: TRBV6-4; J gene: TRBJ2-3; clone size: many; CDR3 protein: CASSAAGGTDTQYF; CDR3 DNA: TGTGCCAGCAGTGCGGCAGGGGGCACAGATACGCAGTATTTT
D gene: TRBD1; CDR3 length: 15; V gene: TRBV18; J gene: TRBJ2-1; clone size: few; CDR3 protein: CASSPPGQGWYEQFF; CDR3 DNA: TGTGCCAGCTCACCCCCGGGACAGGGTTGGTATGAGCAGTTCTTC
D gene: TRBD2; CDR3 length: 16; V gene: TRBV27; J gene: TRBJ2-4; clone size: many; CDR3 protein: CASSPLAALAKNIQYF; CDR3 DNA: TGTGCCAGCAGTCCCCTAGCGGCTCTAGCCAAAAACATTCAGTACTTC
D gene: .; CDR3 length: 15; V gene: TRBV7-2; J gene: TRBJ1-6; clone size: many; CDR3 protein: CASCARDGLRSPLHF; CDR3 DNA: TGTGCCAGCTGTGCTAGGGACGGTTTACGGTCACCCCTCCACTTT
D gene: .; CDR3 length: 13; V gene: TRBV5-6; J gene: TRBJ2-5; clone size: .; CDR3 protein: CASSFQGEETQYF; CDR3 DNA: TGTGCCAGCAGCTTTCAGGGAGAGGAGACCCAGTACTTC
D gene: .; CDR3 length: 16; V gene: TRBV19; J gene: TRBJ2-3; clone size: many; CDR3 protein: CASSIGRKRVTDTQYF; CDR3 DNA: TGTGCCAGTAGTATAGGCCGGAAGCGGGTCACAGATACGCAGTATTTT
D gene: TRBD2; CDR3 length: 15; V gene: TRBV6-2/TRBV6-3; J gene: TRBJ2-3; clone size: many; CDR3 protein: CASSSAGAGADTQYF; CDR3 DNA: TGTGCCAGCAGTTCAGCGGGAGCCGGGGCAGATACGCAGTATTTT
D gene: .; CDR3 length: 14; V gene: TRBV28; J gene: TRBJ1-4; clone size: few; CDR3 protein: CATRGTTRSEKLFF; CDR3 DNA: TGTGCCACCCGAGGGACGACGCGGTCCGAAAAACTGTTTTTT
D gene: .; CDR3 length: 14; V gene: TRBV7-9; J gene: TRBJ1-3; clone size: few; CDR3 protein: CASSPMGLGNTIYF; CDR3 DNA: TGTGCCAGCAGCCCAATGGGCCTTGGAAACACCATATATTTT
D gene: .; CDR3 length: 12; V gene: TRBV6-1; J gene: TRBJ2-7; clone size: many; CDR3 protein: CASGRQSWEQYF; CDR3 DNA: TGTGCCAGCGGCAGACAGTCCTGGGAGCAGTACTTC
D gene: .; CDR3 length: 16; V gene: TRBV4-3; J gene: TRBJ2-2; clone size: .; CDR3 protein: CASSQISQGNTGELFF; CDR3 DNA: TGCGCCAGCAGCCAAATTTCCCAAGGAAACACCGGGGAGCTGTTTTTT
D gene: TRBD2; CDR3 length: 18; V gene: TRBV19; J gene: TRBJ2-4; clone size: few; CDR3 protein: CASSIGLAGGDSKNIQYF; CDR3 DNA: TGTGCCAGTAGTATAGGACTAGCAGGTGGAGATTCCAAAAACATTCAGTACTTC
D gene: .; CDR3 length: 15; V gene: TRBV25-1; J gene: TRBJ1-2; clone size: many; CDR3 protein: CASSESGNLRYGYTF; CDR3 DNA: TGTGCCAGCAGTGAATCTGGGAATCTACGGTATGGCTACACCTTC
D gene: TRBD1; CDR3 length: 16; V gene: TRBV5-1; J gene: TRBJ1-2; clone size: .; CDR3 protein: CASSGRPGGDHYGYTF; CDR3 DNA: TGCGCCAGCAGCGGAAGGCCAGGGGGCGATCACTATGGCTACACCTTC
D gene: .; CDR3 length: 14; V gene: TRBV10-1; J gene: TRBJ1-3; clone size: .; CDR3 protein: CASSPSISGNTIYF; CDR3 DNA: TGCGCCAGCAGTCCAAGTATCTCTGGAAACACCATATATTTT
D gene: TRBD1; CDR3 length: 15; V gene: TRBV12-3/TRBV12-4; J gene: TRBJ1-2; clone size: many; CDR3 protein: CASSLAGDRGRGYTF; CDR3 DNA: TGTGCCAGCAGTTTAGCGGGGGACAGGGGTCGGGGCTACACCTTC
D gene: TRBD2; CDR3 length: 15; V gene: TRBV20-1; J gene: TRBJ2-1; clone size: .; CDR3 protein: CSARSGTSGYNRQFF; CDR3 DNA: TGCAGTGCTCGCTCCGGGACTAGCGGGTACAATAGGCAGTTCTTC
D gene: TRBD1; CDR3 length: 14; V gene: TRBV18; J gene: TRBJ1-1; clone size: .; CDR3 protein: CASSLGQTNTEAFF; CDR3 DNA: TGTGCCAGCTCGCTGGGACAGACGAACACTGAAGCTTTCTTT
D gene: .; CDR3 length: 13; V gene: TRBV6-1; J gene: TRBJ1-5; clone size: many; CDR3 protein: CASSERTNQPQHF; CDR3 DNA: TGTGCCAGCAGTGAAAGGACCAATCAGCCCCAGCATTTT
D gene: TRBD1; CDR3 length: 17; V gene: TRBV25-1; J gene: TRBJ1-4; clone size: many; CDR3 protein: CASSDARRQGKSEKLFF; CDR3 DNA: TGTGCCAGCAGTGACGCTAGACGACAGGGGAAGAGTGAAAAACTGTTTTTT
D gene: .; CDR3 length: 13; V gene: TRBV6-1; J gene: TRBJ1-1; clone size: many; CDR3 protein: CASSVTENTEAFF; CDR3 DNA: TGTGCCAGCAGCGTGACAGAAAACACTGAAGCTTTCTTT
D gene: .; CDR3 length: 15; V gene: TRBV7-2; J gene: TRBJ2-7; clone size: few; CDR3 protein: CASSLAGTLTYEQYF; CDR3 DNA: TGTGCCAGCAGCTTAGCCGGGACACTTACCTACGAGCAGTACTTC
D gene: .; CDR3 length: 12; V gene: TRBV3-1; J gene: TRBJ2-3; clone size: many; CDR3 protein: CASSPGLDTQYF; CDR3 DNA: TGTGCCAGCAGCCCGGGACTAGATACGCAGTATTTT
D gene: TRBD2; CDR3 length: 15; V gene: TRBV20-1; J gene: TRBJ2-5; clone size: .; CDR3 protein: CSARVASGAQETQYF; CDR3 DNA: TGCAGTGCTCGGGTTGCTAGCGGGGCCCAAGAGACCCAGTACTTC
D gene: .; CDR3 length: 12; V gene: TRBV6-1; J gene: TRBJ1-1; clone size: many; CDR3 protein: CASSRKNTEAFF; CDR3 DNA: TGTGCCAGCAGCCGAAAGAACACTGAAGCTTTCTTT
D gene: .; CDR3 length: 11; V gene: TRBV10-3; J gene: TRBJ2-1; clone size: many; CDR3 protein: CAIKGEGEQFF; CDR3 DNA: TGTGCCATCAAGGGGGAAGGTGAGCAGTTCTTC
D gene: .; CDR3 length: 15; V gene: TRBV7-3; J gene: TRBJ2-4; clone size: few; CDR3 protein: CASSLTSGAKNIQYF; CDR3 DNA: TGTGCCAGCAGCTTAACCAGCGGGGCCAAAAACATTCAGTACTTC
D gene: TRBD2; CDR3 length: 18; V gene: TRBV20-1; J gene: TRBJ2-1; clone size: many; CDR3 protein: CSARAEGTSGRFGNEQFF; CDR3 DNA: TGCAGTGCTAGAGCGGAAGGGACTAGCGGGAGGTTTGGGAATGAGCAGTTCTTC
D gene: .; CDR3 length: 16; V gene: TRBV5-4; J gene: TRBJ2-3; clone size: many; CDR3 protein: CASSLTGSRITDTQYF; CDR3 DNA: TGTGCCAGCAGTTTAACAGGGTCTCGGATCACAGATACGCAGTATTTT